This TCR beta chain was identified during a study of cytomegalovirus exposure and HLA in healthy donors (dated by TCRdb to 2015 to 2018). Regarding the research as a whole: According to an earlier analysis of a few hundred of the donors, some 180 million T cells yielded roughly 100 million unique TCR beta sequences and about 300 Gb of sequence data. A later analysis re-analyzed previously published TCR beta repertoires from hundreds of donors and added high-resolution HLA genotyping to study TCR occurrence patterns. The genetic ancestry cluster associated with self-reported Caucasian donors included roughly 84% of the roughly 400 genotyped donors. Typing coverage differed by locus: A, B, C, DRB1 and DQB1 were typed in about 620-630 donors, DQA1 in about 510, DPA1 in some 610, and DPB1 in just under 490. An earlier analysis of around 580 of the donors used high-throughput TCR beta sequencing to judge whether each TCR beta V gene segment behaved as functional or pseudogenic. Among 398 genotyped donors of the cohort, an average of roughly 230,000 unique TCR beta nucleotide sequences was sequenced per donor, of which approximately 18% were non-productive. Rather than drawing on any new phenotypic data, the later analysis identified candidate immune exposures from TCR beta sequences and the way those sequences occurred across donors. Using immunosequencing, the study profiled T cell repertoires from about 650 subjects and related those repertoires to cytomegalovirus serostatus. About 280 gigabases of sequencing data and approximately 91 million unique TCR sequences made up an early release that covered 640 HLA-typed donors. A later genetic analysis used genome-wide SNP genotypes for about 55% of the 666 donors, treating that subset as a discovery cohort. Donor age, sex, ethnicity and CMV serostatus were compiled alongside the repertoire data. Four to six DR-DQ haplotypes were handled as single units for association and clustering, since linkage in the cohort was strong. To predict cytomegalovirus infection status, the study combined high-throughput TCR immunosequencing, statistical association of individual TCRs with disease status, and machine learning. Besides the first cohort of approximately 710 subjects, a separate validation cohort made up of roughly 120 different subjects was used. HLA typing covered class I and class II loci at four-digit resolution. The study was designed to test whether signatures of past pathogen exposure could be identified by cataloging public T cell receptors. Every repertoire in the discovery cohort had been generated on one and the same sequencing platform.

The paper's findings and limits, for the study overall: V-gene and J-gene trimming of TCR beta chains was associated with a missense DCLRE1C variant in a later genetic analysis, and the association was replicated in an independent cohort. In a later analysis, HLA-associated TCR beta chains were found to be more clonally expanded and to have lower generation probabilities than equally common non-associated chains. In an earlier analysis of roughly 500 of the donors, most TCR beta V segments appeared in productive rearrangements about 87% or about 30% of the time, broadly matching IMGT annotations. Correlated functional status among segregating V segments might reflect linkage disequilibrium, but an unknown experimental factor could not be ruled out. A group of highly shared sequence variants was considered likely to be a technical artifact of the sequencing pipeline. A later analysis reported that several top co-occurrence clusters appeared linked to parvovirus B19, influenza, CMV and Epstein-Barr virus. Assigning TCR associations to individual alleles was difficult when HLA alleles, especially DR and DQ, strongly co-occurred. According to a later analysis, most CMV-associated TCR beta chains appeared to be HLA-restricted, and the HLA associations seemed to be driven largely by CMV exposure. The only immune exposure information available for the cohort was CMV serostatus. A later genetic analysis reported fewer N-insertions in productive TCRs among donors in an Asian-associated ancestry cluster than the roughly 700-donor mean. Because counts were too low, seventeen rarely observed V segments, including chromosome 9 orphons, were excluded from the earlier analysis of 587 of the donors. The classifier was reported to diagnose cytomegalovirus status with high specificity and sensitivity in both the original cohort and the validation cohort. The study gave a list of 150 to 200 TCR beta chains associated with cytomegalovirus. Most TCR sequences were seen in very few donors, while some public TCRs were found in many individuals. The presence/absence analyses assumed that sequencing depth was roughly uniform across donors, and that assumption may not be true. Only TCR beta chains were sequenced in this cohort, and the absence of alpha or paired-chain data limited detectable features. Specific HLA alleles were associated with over 15,000 TCR beta sequences at a false discovery rate of 0.05 in a later analysis. HLA typing was unavailable for some donors at each locus, so association tests used only the typed subset. In vitro tests confirmed that a few of the cytomegalovirus-associated TCR beta chains recognize cytomegalovirus antigens. The authors suggested that the approach could potentially be extended to other disease states and immunological phenotypes. Some IMGT-functional V segments, including TRBV6-2 and TRBV6-3, could not be distinguished by the 87-base-pair reads and were therefore excluded. A further reported finding was that TCR beta sequences accurately predicted the HLA-A and HLA-B alleles for most subjects in the first cohort. In a later analysis, TCR association rates were found to vary across HLA loci, with the most associated TCRs seen for DRB1 alleles and the fewest for HLA-C alleles.

As to this clone: What this receptor recognizes is not known. Base-call qualities are not available, and no considerably larger clone is one nucleotide away.

From the cysteine up to the phenylalanine, the CDR3 has a length of 14 residues. Only the CDR3 DNA is retained, 42 bases long and in frame from the first base. Germline trimming: 6 bases from V, 2 bases from J; junction bases outside gene matches: 7. In the germline V gene, CDR1 corresponds to SQVTM and CDR2 to ANQGSEA. In total, approximately 610 healthy bone marrow donors made up the cohort. At the time of sampling, every cohort member was nominally healthy, though immune exposures that went unrecorded were likely present. The donor was CMV seronegative and belonged to the group of 352 seronegative cohort members. Each donor provided a peripheral blood sample, and peripheral blood mononuclear cells were used for TCR beta sequencing. The Qiagen DNeasy Blood Extraction Kit was used to extract genomic DNA from the blood cell samples. Library preparation employed the immunoSEQ multiplex PCR assay. For the multiplex PCR, a mixture combining 60 forward primers for TCR Vbeta segments and 13 reverse primers for TCR Jbeta segments was used. A multiplex PCR assay on genomic DNA amplified the CDR3 region of rearranged TCR beta genes. Amplified TCR beta libraries were sequenced as 87-base-pair reads on the Illumina HiSeq System. Turning to the authors' computational methods: A later analysis tallied roughly 78 million unique TCR beta chains across the 666 repertoires, and approximately 12 million of those chains were shared by two or more donors. Raw reads were error-corrected and collapsed into unique sequences with a nearest-neighbor algorithm that merged closely related sequences to remove PCR and sequencing errors. CDR3 sequences were aligned to IMGT reference sequences to assign V, D and J gene segments. For a sequence to be retained, a match of at least six nucleotides to both a V gene segment and a J gene segment was required. Rearrangements were called productive when the CDR3 lacked stop codons and stayed in frame with V and J; all others were non-productive. CDR3 was defined according to IMGT convention as the region running from the second conserved V-encoded cysteine to the conserved J-encoded phenylalanine. The earlier analysis of about 560 of the donors excluded any sequence lacking an unambiguous match to a single V gene segment. An earlier analysis of about 590 of the donors classified V segments as functional when productive rearrangements were above 56.7% and as segregating when the standard deviation between donors was above 5%. To diagnose cytomegalovirus status from the catalog of TCR beta chain sequences, a statistical classification framework was built. A later analysis assigned V and J genes by comparing TCR nucleotide sequences with IMGT/GENE-DB human TR gene sequences. A later analysis assigned CDR3 sequences and most-parsimonious VDJ recombination scenarios with the TCRdist pipeline. In a later analysis, each TCR beta chain was defined by its CDR3 amino acid sequence together with its V-gene family, and reads without a unique V-gene family were excluded. In a later analysis, approximately 640 highly shared, low-generation-probability nucleotide sequences were removed to address suspected cross-contamination and a sequencing artifact. A later analysis calculated a clonal expansion index for each public chain from normalized within-repertoire ranks of inferred template counts. Generation probabilities in a later analysis came from a VDJ recombination model fitted to out-of-frame rearrangements, and those results were checked against IGoR. A later analysis scored TCR-TCR, TCR-HLA and TCR-CMV co-occurrence with hypergeometric tests, applying a repertoire-size bias correction to TCR pairs. A later analysis estimated false discovery rates by permuting HLA or CMV assignments 20 times. In a later analysis, co-occurring TCRs were grouped using DBSCAN, with TCRdist sequence similarity added in when clustering inside HLA-allele-positive subsets. Repertoires with fewer than 30,000 or more than 120,000 public chains were left out of co-occurrence clustering, as were four to six repertoires with anomalous nucleotide sharing. This immuneACCESS table, as held by TCRdb, lists in-frame sequences with V and J called but not all clones. Of the missing ones, under half trace to an unresolved V gene in checked studies; the others have no known cause. V, J and clone size derive from that table, while D and trimming were established from the DNA sequence. This sample has about 120,000 clones in its table, and 65% to 85% of those were observed once. The ten biggest clones cover 0.2% to 0.3% of the sample.

This TCR came from a man in his forties or fifties in good health and CMV-seronegative. The material sequenced was PBMCs. The V and J segments used are TRBV29-1 and TRBJ2-1; TRBD1 lines up with 7 middle nucleotides. CDR3 sequence: CSVAGGSPYNEQFF. The DNA sequence reads TGCAGCGTAGCAGGGGGATCCCCCTACAATGAGCAGTTCTTC.